The entry that follows covers one TCR beta chain sequence. Its antigen is as yet unknown. The CDR3 has 17 amino acids. The V end lost 5 bases, the J end lost 1 base, and 19 bases lay between the germline ends. Germline CDR1 is LNHDA and CDR2 is SQIVND (reference sequence). PCR used 60 Vbeta primers and 13 Jbeta primers. Data came from immunoSEQ multiplex PCR; TCRdb stores just in-frame clones and leaves some out. The sample carries around 150,000 clones, around 78% recorded once. The data are from a study of cytomegalovirus exposure and HLA in healthy donors. In the study overall: Previous work identified 90 million to 130 million unique TCR beta sequences from around 200 million T cells. The study, taken as a whole, reports: The analysis excluded some indistinguishable V segments, including TRBV6-2 and TRBV6-3. Fewer N-insertions (relative to the approximately 670-donor mean) were reportedly seen in an Asian-associated ancestry cluster in a later analysis. TCR beta chains numbering 164 were designated cytomegalovirus-associated.

The chain has TRBV19 and TRBJ2-3; tentatively, D is TRBD1 (5 bases). This receptor was obtained from a woman in her thirties or forties in good health and CMV-seronegative. The sample taken for sequencing was PBMCs. CDR3 sequence: CASSAMTAPVGTDTQYF. DNA for the CDR3: TGTGCCAGTAGTGCAATGACAGCCCCCGTCGGCACAGATACGCAGTATTTT.